A single T cell receptor beta chain is shown here with its context. Then a second PCR, running roughly 7 to 11 cycles, was carried out with a sample-barcoded 5' primer and a J-beta primer mix. MiXCR, run by TCRdb on the 5' RACE reads, gives a single entry per CDR3 protein. The data show roughly 550,000 distinct CDR3 sequences, around 24% seen once. The sample belongs to a study of blood T cells in healthy people across ages. The V gene's germline CDR1 is KGHSH and CDR2 LQKENI. Losses at the gene ends were 6 bases for V and 1 base for J; bases not matched to a gene: 10. The CDR3 is 16 residues long. The same data also contributed to another study, on T cells of mothers and their children.

The V gene is TRBV18, the J gene TRBJ1-1, with 8 bases fitting TRBD1. Sequenced: blood. The TCR was taken from a boy aged 5-17 years in good health. CDR3 protein: CASSPRQGRSNTEAFF. CDR3 in DNA: TGTGCCAGCTCGCCTAGACAGGGGCGTTCGAACACTGAAGCTTTCTTT.